This TCR beta chain was obtained from a study of shared clonotypes between healthy human individuals. Regarding the study as a whole: Even with large depth, rarefaction showed that sorted-subset sequencing was incomplete.

Concerning this clone: The antigen is not known.

Selected positively for CCR7 and CD45RO-negative, naive CD8 cells excluded terminally differentiated effector memory CD45RA+ cells. The assay was immunoSEQ multiplex PCR, and TCRdb's table has in-frame clones only and misses some. This sample yields around 600,000 clones, of which 85% to 95% are seen a single time; 0.11% belongs to the top ten. The receptor was isolated from a woman in her thirties in good health. The specimen sequenced was naive CD8+ T cells sorted from blood.

The CDR3 region has the DNA TGTGCCAGCAGCCCAACAGGGGGCGTCCAAGAGACCCAGTACTTC. It encodes CASSPTGGVQETQYF. The genes are TRBV7-6 and TRBJ2-5, with 9 bases aligning to TRBD1. Germline V lookup: CDR1 SGHVS, CDR2 FNYEAQ. V shed 5 bases, J shed 1 base, and the junction held 5 bases outside the gene matches. The CDR3 spans 15 residues.